This T cell receptor beta chain derives from a study of T cell responses to AZD1222 COVID-19 vaccine. V was cut by 0 bases and J by 8 bases, with 13 bases left in between. This CDR3 has 14 amino acids. CDR1 is SGHAT, CDR2 FQDESV, per germline (reference sequence). The repertoire was sequenced with immunoSEQ multiplex PCR; TCRdb's copy has only in-frame clones and lacks some. Here the sample spans more than 100,000 clones, less than 95% being singletons. The receptor was isolated from an adult in good health. This chain links TRBV11-1 with TRBJ1-2; D is ambiguous. The sample here was peripheral blood, taken on day 0 of AZD1222 vaccination. The CDR3 coding sequence is TGTGCCAGCAGCTTAGCGCGTGAAGGGAAAGGCTACACCTTC. It is translated as CASSLAREGKGYTF.